In this sample, the clone carrying this TCR beta chain turned up a few times. Its antigen is undetermined. The germline gives CDR1 DFQATT, CDR2 SNEGSKA (reference sequence). V was pared by 3 bases and J by 4 bases, with 17 bases between. The CDR3 covers 15 residues. This entry belongs to a study of CD8 T cells in ankylosing spondylitis. Study-wide points: According to the report, clones linked to the disease were significantly enriched in matched synovial fluid samples taken from ankylosing spondylitis patients. It appeared that ankylosing spondylitis blood was characterized by a TCR beta motif of under ten highly homologous variants.

It was by quantitative 5'-RACE with molecular barcodes that TCR beta libraries were made. TCRdb fed the 5' RACE reads into MiXCR, producing one record per CDR3 protein. The data hold 150,000 to 200,000 distinct CDR3 sequences, with 15% to 20% observed a single time. The sequence came from a male donor aged 5 to 30 with ankylosing spondylitis or in good health (not recorded which). The rearrangement uses TRBV20-1 and TRBJ2-3; D perhaps matches TRBD2 (6 bases). The specimen was blood, either unsorted or a sorted T cell fraction (not recorded which). The CDR3: CSARPAAGFADTQYF. DNA for the CDR3: TGCAGTGCTAGGCCAGCGGCGGGATTCGCAGATACGCAGTATTTT.